The T cell receptor (beta chain) described here comes from a study of blood T cell repertoires in COVID-19. Study information: Italy, Spain and the United States were the sources of the convalescent and acute COVID-19 samples. Nucleic acid was either cDNA or gDNA, and it came from T cells, B-cell-depleted T cells, or PBMCs.

Authors' data handling: Cell counts per sample came from amplifying reference gene primers. Profiled with immunoSEQ multiplex PCR; TCRdb holds only in-frame clones, not every one. V, J and clone size reflect that table, while D and trimming were determined from the DNA. The sample has about 300,000 clones, roughly 83% seen once. V lost 2 bases, J lost 10 bases, and 15 bases lay in between. Germline values: CDR1 KGHSH, CDR2 LQKENI. The CDR3 is 15 amino acids. The source material was peripheral blood. The genes are TRBV18 and TRBJ1-6; D might be TRBD1 (6 bases). The clonotype was recovered from a woman between 45 and 65 years old with acute or convalescent COVID-19. CDR3 protein: CASSPTQGPSSPLHF. CDR3 bases: TGTGCCAGCTCACCAACCCAGGGGCCCTCGTCACCCCTCCACTTT.